This T cell receptor (beta chain) was sequenced for a study of T cells in Graves' hyperthyroidism and ophthalmopathy (dated by TCRdb to 2018 to 2020). Background on the whole study: Peripheral blood was collected at initial diagnosis, before any treatment. Prospective prediction of ophthalmopathy was tested in an independent validation cohort consisting of 18 hyperthyroidism patients and more than 15 patients who later progressed to ophthalmopathy. After sampling, hyperthyroidism patients received methimazole starting at 30 mg daily, and ophthalmopathy patients received high-dose intravenous methylprednisolone. Thyroid tissue and blood T-cell repertoires from six Graves' hyperthyroidism patients were also compared in the study. The paper reports TCR Vbeta CDR3 sequencing of over 120 peripheral blood samples: 40 to 45 ophthalmopathy, about 75 hyperthyroidism and 17 progressor patients. The 80 to 100 discovery patients were randomly divided into training and test sets at a 7:3 ratio. TCR V-J signatures able to tell the groups apart were searched for in a discovery cohort of 100 patients, of whom roughly 42 had Graves' ophthalmopathy and 57 had stable Graves' hyperthyroidism. Overall study results and their limits: A model built on a 13 V-J signature distinguished ophthalmopathy from stable hyperthyroidism, reaching roughly 88% sensitivity and about 81% specificity in cross-validation and 80%/75% in testing. Most expanded thyroid clonotypes (frequency above 0.001) were also found in blood, which suggests that blood repertoires may mirror thyroid immune responses. Sample size was not statistically predetermined, and blinding of investigators to group allocation was not performed. In validation, the model predicted progression to ophthalmopathy with 55% to 71% sensitivity and 72% to 75% specificity, a median of approximately 6.5 months before onset.

Ophthalmopathy patients had moderately to severely active disease, with a Clinical Activity Score of 3 or more, a NOSPECS grade of 4 or more, and a disease duration of less than 3 months. Any patient with an uncontrolled infection, another autoimmune disease, pregnancy or lactation was excluded. Diagnoses were established on the basis of clinical symptoms, serum thyroxine and TRAb, thyroid ultrasound, and orbital computed tomography. PBMCs were isolated from 10 ml of fresh peripheral blood by Ficoll-Paque density gradient centrifugation. Total RNA was extracted with Trizol reagent, and quality was checked on an Agilent 2100 Bioanalyzer. This clonotype was counted a few times. The specificity of this receptor is unknown. Per-base qualities were not stored, and no clone one base away is much larger. A distance of 12 bases separates the germline ends of V and J, which lose 5 bases and 5 bases respectively. Looking up the germline V gene (reference sequence) yields CDR1 GTSNPN and CDR2 SVGIG. Including the terminal cysteine and phenylalanine, the CDR3 comprises 12 residues. CDR3 DNA is the only sequence kept; it has 36 bases, read in frame from the first base.

TCR beta CDR3 regions were amplified from RNA transcripts. The TCR CDR3 was subjected to a first round of RT-PCR using the HTBI primer set and the Qiagen OneStep RT-PCR kit. Libraries were constructed in a second round of multiplex PCR, after which size selection and purification were performed. The libraries were sequenced on an Illumina HiSeq2000 using paired-end 100 bp reads. From the authors' description of their analysis: Raw data were processed with SOAPnuke, discarding reads with adapters, uncalled bases, mean Phred below 15, or no exact constant-primer or identifier match. High-quality paired reads were merged with COPE v1.2.5, and unique nucleotide sequences were defined as clonotypes. Clonotypes were aligned to IMGT TRBV, TRBD and TRBJ reference segments using MiTCR v1.1. Only V-J combinations with frequency above 0.0001, covering roughly 99% of repertoires, were analysed. A TCS score was defined as the ratio of F50 (clonal expansion) to E x V (chaos), with BLOSUM62-based TCRdist applied between CDR3 peptides within each V-J. Welch's t-statistics and random forest reduced some 510 V-J features to fewer than 15, which were used in a naive Bayes classifier (R e1071). The raw public reads went through TCRdb reprocessing: fastp at Q25, MiXCR clone calling, in-frame beta chains kept. Rows are combined by CDR3 protein, so each entry shows the most common genes and DNA. These V and J calls derive from TCRdb rather than the authors' analysis. This sample is represented by about 410,000 distinct CDR3 sequences; roughly 14% of them were singletons. The ten largest account for about 13% of the sample.

The receptor comes from a man aged 18 to 29 with Graves' ophthalmopathy. Recombination connected TRBV30 to TRBJ1-2, with no confidently assigned D gene. Sequencing used blood. CDR3 sequence: CAWSGGEYGYTF. The sequenced DNA: TGTGCCTGGTCGGGCGGGGAATATGGCTACACCTTC.